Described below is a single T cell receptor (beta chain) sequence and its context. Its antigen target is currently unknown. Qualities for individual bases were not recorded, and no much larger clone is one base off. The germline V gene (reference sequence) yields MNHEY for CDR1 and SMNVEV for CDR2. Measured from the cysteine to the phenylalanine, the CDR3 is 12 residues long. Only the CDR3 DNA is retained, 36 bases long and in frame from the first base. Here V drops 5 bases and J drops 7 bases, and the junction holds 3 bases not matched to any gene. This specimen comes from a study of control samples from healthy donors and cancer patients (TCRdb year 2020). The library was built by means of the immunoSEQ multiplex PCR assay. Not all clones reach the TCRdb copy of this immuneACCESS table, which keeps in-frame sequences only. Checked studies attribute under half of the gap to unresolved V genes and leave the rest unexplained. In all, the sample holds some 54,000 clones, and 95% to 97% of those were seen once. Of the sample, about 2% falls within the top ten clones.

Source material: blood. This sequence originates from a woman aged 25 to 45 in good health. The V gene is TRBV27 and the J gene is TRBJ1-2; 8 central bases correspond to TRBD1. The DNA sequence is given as TGTGCCAGCAGTCGACAGGGGAGTGGCTACACCTTC. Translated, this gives CASSRQGSGYTF.